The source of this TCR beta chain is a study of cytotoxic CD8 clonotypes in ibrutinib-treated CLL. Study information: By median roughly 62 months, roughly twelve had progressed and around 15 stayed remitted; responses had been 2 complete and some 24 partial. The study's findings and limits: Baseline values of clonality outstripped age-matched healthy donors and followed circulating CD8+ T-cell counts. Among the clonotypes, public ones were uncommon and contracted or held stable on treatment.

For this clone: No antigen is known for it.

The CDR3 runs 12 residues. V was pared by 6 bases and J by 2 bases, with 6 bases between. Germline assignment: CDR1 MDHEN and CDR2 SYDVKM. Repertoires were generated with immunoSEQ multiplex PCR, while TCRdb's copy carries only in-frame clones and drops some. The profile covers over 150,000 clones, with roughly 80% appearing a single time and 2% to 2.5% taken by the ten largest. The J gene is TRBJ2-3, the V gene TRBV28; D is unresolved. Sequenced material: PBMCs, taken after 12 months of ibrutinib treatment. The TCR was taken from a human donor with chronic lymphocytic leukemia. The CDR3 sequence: CASSQITDTQYF. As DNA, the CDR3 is TGTGCCAGCAGCCAAATCACAGATACGCAGTATTTT.